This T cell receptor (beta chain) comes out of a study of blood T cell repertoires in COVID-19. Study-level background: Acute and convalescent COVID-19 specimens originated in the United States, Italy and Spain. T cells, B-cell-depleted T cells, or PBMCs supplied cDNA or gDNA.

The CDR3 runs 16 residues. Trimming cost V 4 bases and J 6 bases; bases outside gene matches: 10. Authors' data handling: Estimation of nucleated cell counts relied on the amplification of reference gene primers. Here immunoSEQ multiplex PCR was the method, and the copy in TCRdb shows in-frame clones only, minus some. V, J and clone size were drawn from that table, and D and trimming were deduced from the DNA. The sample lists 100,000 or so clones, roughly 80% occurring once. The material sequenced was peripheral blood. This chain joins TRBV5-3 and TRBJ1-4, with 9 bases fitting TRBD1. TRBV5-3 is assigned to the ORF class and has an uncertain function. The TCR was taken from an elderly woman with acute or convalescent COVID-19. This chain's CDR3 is CARSHVQGAKDEKLFF. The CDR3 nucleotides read TGTGCCAGAAGCCATGTACAGGGGGCAAAAGATGAAAAACTGTTTTTT.